The entry below gives a single T cell receptor (beta chain) sequence along with its context. Preparation of the TCRbeta library involved a method that used unique molecular identifiers. One entry per CDR3 protein, called by TCRdb with MiXCR from the PCR reads. The table lists about 400,000 distinct CDR3 sequences, 20% of them singletons, with less than 4.5% in the top ten. CDR3 length: 14 residues. V was clipped by 4 bases and J by 7 bases, with 15 bases between them. In germline, CDR1 is LGHDT, CDR2 YNNKEL (reference sequence). This record belongs to a study of T-cell reconstitution after alpha-beta-depleted transplantation in children.

The specimen comprised PBMCs from the stem cell graft donor, sampled from the stem cell graft. The rearrangement joins TRBV3-1 to TRBJ2-3, with D tentatively TRBD2 (6 bases). The TCR sequence derives from a human donor who donated a stem cell graft to a child with acute myeloid leukemia. The CDR3 DNA sequence: TGTGCCAGCAGCCCTACGGGACTCGGACATACGCAGTATTTT. Amino acid sequence: CASSPTGLGHTQYF.